These 13 T cell receptor beta chains came from one sample sequenced in a study of cytotoxic CD8 clonotypes in ibrutinib-treated CLL. Profiling relied on immunoSEQ multiplex PCR, and the TCRdb table lists in-frame clones only, not all of them. Of some 70,000 clones detected, 68% appear once; the ten largest clones hold approximately 6.2%. The sample in question was PBMCs, obtained after 12 months of ibrutinib treatment. The receptors shown here come from a human donor with chronic lymphocytic leukemia.

The genes are TRBV19 and TRBJ1-2; tentative D call: TRBD1 (6 bases). V was trimmed by 1 base and J by 8 bases, leaving 11 bases between them. The CDR3 has 13 residues. The germline V gene encodes CDR1 LNHDA and CDR2 SQIVND (reference sequence). CDR3 region: CASSIGTVVGYTF. The CDR3 nucleotides read TGTGCCAGTAGTATAGGGACAGTTGTGGGCTACACCTTC. Together with reference TRBV19 and TRBJ1-2, the CDR3 gives the full variable domain: DGGITQSPKYLFRKEGQNVTLSCEQNLNHDAMYWYRQDPGQGLRLIYYSQIVNDFQKGDIAEGYSVSREKKESFPLTVTSAQKNPTAFYLCASSIGTVVGYTFGSGTRLTVV.

The J gene is TRBJ1-4, the V gene TRBV4-3; unclear D gene. Germline lookup yields CDR1 LGHNA and CDR2 YSLEER. V gave up 4 bases and J gave up 1 base, with 13 bases separating them. This CDR3 is 16 amino acids long. CDR3: CASSRVWPLTNEKLFF. DNA for the CDR3: TGCGCCAGCAGCCGAGTTTGGCCCTTAACTAATGAAAAACTGTTTTTT.

Written as DNA, the CDR3 is TGTGCCAGCTCACCACGGGGTTTAGGATTAGAAGCTTTCTTT. It codes for CASSPRGLGLEAFF. The rearrangement joins TRBV18 to TRBJ1-1; D gene unclear. Looked up from germline, CDR1 is KGHSH and CDR2 is LQKENI. V was cut by 1 base and J by 8 bases, with 14 bases left in between. The CDR3 extends over 14 amino acids.

J is TRBJ2-5 and V is TRBV20-1; the D is unclear. Germline values: CDR1 DFQATT, CDR2 SNEGSKA (reference sequence). Trimming cost V 6 bases and J 2 bases, with 7 bases left between them. CDR3 length: 11 residues. CDR3: CSAYNQETQYF. The CDR3 nucleotides read TGCAGTGCCTACAATCAAGAGACCCAGTACTTC.

V gene TRBV6-5 combines with J gene TRBJ2-3, with D perhaps given as TRBD1 or TRBD2 (6 bases each). Trimming left V 4 bases short and J 0 bases short, with 8 bases between. The germline V gene encodes CDR1 MNHEY and CDR2 SVGAGI. The CDR3 totals 14 residues. The CDR3 spells CASSWGASTDTQYF. The CDR3, as DNA: TGTGCCAGCAGTTGGGGGGCTAGCACAGATACGCAGTATTTT.

The J gene is TRBJ1-6, the V gene TRBV27; 7 positions match TRBD1. Germline CDR1 MNHEY, CDR2 SMNVEV (reference sequence). V lost 3 bases to trimming and J lost 7 bases; unmatched junction nucleotides: 9. This CDR3 has 16 amino acids. This CDR3 is CASSLGTGDRNSPLHF. CDR3 bases: TGTGCCAGCAGTTTGGGAACAGGGGATCGGAATTCACCCCTCCACTTT.

The chain is built from TRBV12-5 and TRBJ1-2; 7 positions match TRBD1. The CDR3 runs to 13 residues. Germline CDR1 and CDR2: LGHNT and FRNRAP. V was pared by 5 bases and J by 2 bases, with 2 bases of the junction left unmatched. The CDR3 DNA reads as TGTGCTAGTGGTCGGACAGGAAACTATGGCTACACCTTC. Protein: CASGRTGNYGYTF.

The rearrangement links TRBV7-2 to TRBJ2-5, with unresolved D. V was shortened by 1 base and J by 0 bases, with 3 bases between the two germline ends. The germline gives CDR1 SGHTA, CDR2 FQGNSA. The CDR3 spans 13 residues. The CDR3: CASSLDYQETQYF. CDR3 sequence (DNA): TGTGCCAGCAGCTTAGACTACCAAGAGACCCAGTACTTC.

The V and J genes are TRBV6-5 and TRBJ1-6, with D hard to call. The germline V and J ends were trimmed by 1 base and 7 bases, with 8 bases remaining between them. Germline-derived CDR1 and CDR2 are MNHEY and SVGAGI. The length of the CDR3 is 14 residues. CDR3 nucleotides: TGTGCCAGCAGTTACTTCGGCCAGAATTCACCCCTCCACTTT. Translating it yields CASSYFGQNSPLHF.

The chain recombines TRBV7-8 with TRBJ1-2; D is perhaps TRBD1 (6 bases). The length of the CDR3 is 15 residues. Trimming pared 0 bases from V and 8 bases from J, leaving 16 bases between. The germline V gene has CDR1 SGHVS and CDR2 FQNEAQ. CDR3 in DNA: TGTGCCAGCAGCTTAGCTCCTCGACAGGATGGGGGCTACACCTTC. It yields the protein CASSLAPRQDGGYTF. The variable domain in full, completed from reference TRBV7-8 and TRBJ1-2, reads GAGVSQSPRYKVAKRGQDVALRCDPISGHVSLFWYQQALGQGPEFLTYFQNEAQLDKSGLPSDRFFAERPEGSVSTLKIQRTQQEDSAVYLCASSLAPRQDGGYTFGSGTRLTVV.

The rearrangement links TRBV5-1 to TRBJ1-1; TRBD1 aligns across 8 bases. With 5 bases clipped from V and 6 bases from J, the junction kept 15 bases outside the gene matches. This CDR3 contains 16 residues. Germline V lookup: CDR1 SGHRS, CDR2 YFSETQ. CDR3 protein: CASSQSGDRGGSEAFF. The CDR3 DNA is TGCGCCAGCAGTCAGTCGGGCGACAGGGGAGGGTCTGAAGCTTTCTTT.

The chain couples TRBV5-1 to TRBJ2-3; 8 bases map to TRBD1. Germline assignment: CDR1 SGHRS and CDR2 YFSETQ. V was pared by 0 bases and J by 2 bases, with 5 bases of the junction left unmatched. This CDR3 region has 16 residues. The DNA of the CDR3 is TGCGCCAGCAGCTTGGTCGGACAGGGCCCCACAGATACGCAGTATTTT. Translating it yields CASSLVGQGPTDTQYF.

For the CDR3, the DNA is TGCGCCAGCAGCCAAGTACAGGGAGAGACCCAGTACTTC. It encodes CASSQVQGETQYF. The rearrangement links TRBV4-3 to TRBJ2-5; TRBD1 is a possible D gene (6 bases). Germline lookup yields CDR1 LGHNA and CDR2 YSLEER. CDR3 length: 13 amino acids. V was trimmed by 1 base and J by 4 bases, leaving 7 bases between them.